Shown below are 27 T cell receptor beta chains from a single sample sequenced in a study of blood T cell repertoires in COVID-19. Using immunoSEQ multiplex PCR, the repertoire was profiled, and TCRdb retains in-frame clones only, with some absent. The profile shows tens of thousands of clones, about 81% of them singletons. Specimen: peripheral blood. These TCRs come from a human donor in a cohort sampled during active COVID-19.

This clone has only a few counts. J is TRBJ1-1 and V is TRBV5-4; 8 bases agree with TRBD1. J gave up 3 bases and V 10 bases, and 8 bases lay outside the gene matches. This CDR3 spans 13 amino acids. The germline V gene has CDR1 SGHNT and CDR2 YYREEE (reference sequence). DNA of the CDR3: TGTGCCGGACAAAGACAGGGGTACACTGAAGCTTTCTTT. Its translation: CAGQRQGYTEAFF.

CDR3 DNA: TGTGCCAGCACGCGGAGGAGCGTACCTAAAACCGGGGAGCTGTTTTTT. Protein: CASTRRSVPKTGELFF. The gene calls are TRBV2 and TRBJ2-2, with D perhaps matching TRBD2 (5 bases). The CDR3 extends over 16 amino acids. CDR1 and CDR2 from the germline V gene are SNHLY and FYNNEI. Trimming stripped 7 bases from V and 5 bases from J, with 20 bases between.

This clone occurred a few times. The chain joins TRBV24-1 to TRBJ2-1; TRBD1 aligns across 7 bases. Germline loops: CDR1 KGHDR, CDR2 SFDVKD. CDR3 length: 17 amino acids. V gave up 5 bases and J gave up 5 bases; unmatched junction bases: 14. The CDR3 is CATSGQGIGPVNNEQFF. The CDR3 nucleotides are TGTGCCACCAGTGGACAGGGAATAGGGCCCGTAAACAATGAGCAGTTCTTC.

This chain joins TRBV5-6 and TRBJ2-7, with D tentatively TRBD1 (6 bases). There are 16 residues in the CDR3. V lost 1 base and J lost 3, with 17 bases in between. Germline loops: CDR1 SGHDT, CDR2 YYEEEE. CDR3 in DNA: TGTGCCAGCAGCTTGAGTATGGCAGGGGAAAACTACGAGCAGTACTTC. Amino acid sequence: CASSLSMAGENYEQYF.

The V call is TRBV12-5, the J call TRBJ1-1; possible D gene TRBD1, 5 bases. The V end was cut by 5 bases, the J end by 7 bases, with 11 bases between. Germline V gene data show CDR1 as LGHNT and CDR2 as FRNRAP. This CDR3 spans 12 amino acids. This CDR3 is CASGRPGHEAFF. The CDR3 nucleotides read TGTGCTAGTGGTCGCCCCGGACATGAAGCTTTCTTT.

This chain connects TRBV6-1 to TRBJ2-7, with 12 bases that match TRBD2. The CDR3 covers 15 residues. The V segment lost 1 base and the J segment 3 bases; nucleotides outside the gene matches: 1. The V gene's germline CDR1 is MNHNS and CDR2 SASEGT. The CDR3 sequence: CASSEETSGSYEQYF. DNA of the CDR3: TGTGCCAGCAGTGAAGAGACTAGCGGGAGCTACGAGCAGTACTTC.

Only a few counts were recorded for this clone. The J gene is TRBJ2-1, the V gene TRBV9; 9 nucleotides match TRBD1. The CDR3 sequence is 15 residues long. The germline V gene encodes CDR1 SGDLS and CDR2 YYNGEE. V lost 4 bases and J lost 4; bases outside the gene matches: 6. DNA of the CDR3: TGTGCCAGCAGCCCCGGGACAGGGAATTACAATGAGCAGTTCTTC. Amino acid sequence: CASSPGTGNYNEQFF.

The CDR3 nucleotides are TGCGCCAGCAGCCAAGCCGTAGCGGGAGCTTGGAATGAGCAGTTCTTC. Its protein is CASSQAVAGAWNEQFF. This chain links TRBV4-1 with TRBJ2-1; 9 bases map to TRBD2. J was trimmed by 7 bases and V by 1 base; bases with no gene match: 8. The CDR3 covers 16 residues. In germline, CDR1 is MGHRA, CDR2 YSYEKL.

This clone was picked up a small number of times. The chain recombines TRBV13 with TRBJ2-7; 7 bases agree with TRBD1. CDR1 PRHDT and CDR2 FYEKMQ come from the germline V gene (reference sequence). Trimming removed 3 bases from V and 3 bases from J; junction bases left unmatched: 2. CDR3 length: 13 amino acids. DNA for the CDR3: TGTGCCAGCAGCTTCGGGACAGTCTACGAGCAGTACTTC. Its translation: CASSFGTVYEQYF.

The chain is built from TRBV9 and TRBJ1-1, with 8 bases aligning to TRBD1. J was trimmed by 5 bases and V by 4 bases; bases with no gene match: 10. In germline, CDR1 is SGDLS, CDR2 YYNGEE. This CDR3 region has 15 residues. Here the CDR3 DNA reads TGTGCCAGCAGCCCCCCAGACAGGGGCGCGACTGAAGCTTTCTTT. Encoded protein: CASSPPDRGATEAFF. The variable domain in full, with the rest retrieved from reference TRBV9 and TRBJ1-1, is DSGVTQTPKHLITATGQRVTLRCSPRSGDLSVYWYQQSLDQGLQFLIQYYNGEERAKGNILERFSAQQFPDLHSELNLSSLELGDSALYFCASSPPDRGATEAFFGQGTRLTVV.

The chain carries TRBV5-4 and TRBJ1-5, with D perhaps TRBD1 (5 bases). CDR1 and CDR2 from the germline V gene are SGHNT and YYREEE (reference sequence). CDR3 length: 14 residues. Trimming removed 1 base from V and 1 base from J, with 6 bases in between. The CDR3 spells CASSLRGSNQPQHF. In DNA form, the CDR3 reads TGTGCCAGCAGCTTGAGGGGAAGCAATCAGCCCCAGCATTTT.

The chain combines TRBV25-1 with TRBJ1-1; D is ambiguous. Trimming took 6 bases from V and 4 from J, leaving 15 bases between them. Germline V gives CDR1 MGHDK, CDR2 SYGVNS. The CDR3 has 14 amino acids. The CDR3, as DNA: TGTGCCAGCAGCAACCGGCTAGGGAGCACTGAAGCTTTCTTT. Protein: CASSNRLGSTEAFF.

V gene TRBV4-1 combines with J gene TRBJ2-1; a possible D gene is TRBD1 (5 bases). CDR3 length: 15 residues. Germline CDR1 and CDR2: MGHRA and YSYEKL. V was cut by 2 bases and J by 0 bases, with 8 bases left in between. The CDR3 bases are TGCGCCAGCAGCCAAAGACAGAGCTCCTACAATGAGCAGTTCTTC. Translating it yields CASSQRQSSYNEQFF.

The chain couples TRBV7-9 to TRBJ2-7, with 8 bases identical to TRBD1. Germline CDR1 SEHNR, CDR2 FQNEAQ (reference sequence). The ends lost 1 base at V and 0 bases at J; junction bases unmatched: 2. This CDR3 has 15 residues. CDR3 in amino acids: CASSLGQGISYEQYF. DNA for the CDR3: TGTGCCAGCAGCTTAGGACAGGGGATCTCCTACGAGCAGTACTTC.

This clone was detected only a few times. The DNA of the CDR3 is TGTGCCAGCAGCTCCGTCCAGGGGGCGAGTTTTCAGGCCAAAAACATTCAGTACTTC. This codes for CASSSVQGASFQAKNIQYF. This chain connects TRBV7-9 to TRBJ2-4; TRBD1 agrees at 8 bases. Germline CDR1 reads SEHNR; CDR2 reads FQNEAQ (reference sequence). The length of the CDR3 is 19 residues. V shed 4 bases, J shed 1 base, and the junction held 15 bases outside the gene matches.

This rearrangement joins TRBV6-2 or TRBV6-3 to TRBJ2-7; tentative D call: TRBD2 (6 bases). Deletions cut 5 bases from V and 3 bases from J, with 8 bases between. This CDR3 has 12 amino acids. Germline lookup yields CDR1 MNHEY and CDR2 SVGEGT. The CDR3 nucleotides read TGTGCCAGCAGTCGGGACTTCTACGAGCAGTACTTC. It yields the protein CASSRDFYEQYF.

The chain employs TRBV9 and TRBJ2-1; 9 bases line up with TRBD2. This CDR3 has 15 amino acids. Germline trimming cut 0 bases from V and 10 bases from J; bases unmatched to any gene: 8. Germline loops: CDR1 SGDLS, CDR2 YYNGEE. The CDR3 DNA is TGTGCCAGCAGCGTAGACGCGGGGGGGCCGGGGGAGCAGTTCTTC. It is translated as CASSVDAGGPGEQFF.

V and J are TRBV28 and TRBJ2-1, with TRBD2 matching over 13 bases. CDR1 is MDHEN and CDR2 is SYDVKM in the germline V gene. This CDR3 is 15 amino acids long. V gave up 7 bases and J gave up 9 bases; unmatched junction bases: 9. The CDR3: CASKTSGRAGSEQFF. The CDR3 region has the DNA TGTGCCAGCAAAACTAGCGGGAGGGCCGGTAGTGAGCAGTTCTTC.

The rearrangement joins TRBV2 to TRBJ1-5; 8 nucleotides match TRBD1. Germline CDR1 SNHLY, CDR2 FYNNEI. The CDR3 runs to 15 residues. J gave up 3 bases and V 5 bases, and 6 bases lay outside the gene matches. Here the CDR3 DNA reads TGTGCCAGCAGTTGGACAGGGACCTCCAATCAGCCCCAGCATTTT. This encodes CASSWTGTSNQPQHF.

The CDR3 DNA follows: TGTGCCAGCAGTCAGATAGGACAGGCCCTCTCCTACGAGCAGTACTTC. The encoded protein is CASSQIGQALSYEQYF. The J gene is TRBJ2-7, the V gene TRBV6-2 or TRBV6-3; 7 bases fit TRBD1. Per germline, CDR1 MNHEY and CDR2 SVGEGT. CDR3 length equals 16 residues. V dropped 5 bases and J dropped 0; count of bases not matched to a gene: 10.

The chain recombines TRBV13 with TRBJ2-7; 7 bases are a match to TRBD1. The germline V gene encodes CDR1 PRHDT and CDR2 FYEKMQ (reference sequence). The CDR3 runs 13 residues. V shed 5 bases, J shed 0 bases, and the junction held 1 base outside the gene matches. The CDR3 DNA reads TGTGCCAGCAGCCGGGACAGCTCCTACGAGCAGTACTTC. Translated, it gives CASSRDSSYEQYF.

The chain combines TRBV5-4 with TRBJ2-6, with TRBD1 as a possible D gene (5 bases). The V and J ends lost 7 bases and 3 bases respectively, with 20 bases between them. CDR1 SGHNT and CDR2 YYREEE come from the germline V gene (reference sequence). The CDR3 runs to 17 residues. CDR3 loop: CASRVGLLTGGANVLTF. In DNA, the CDR3 is TGTGCCAGCCGCGTCGGGCTCCTTACAGGTGGGGCCAACGTCCTGACTTTC.

The CDR3 DNA sequence: TGTGCCAGTAGCAGCGGGAGCACAGATACGCAGTATTTT. As protein: CASSSGSTDTQYF. V is TRBV19 and J is TRBJ2-3, with a possible D match to TRBD2 (6 bases). This CDR3 contains 13 residues. CDR1 is LNHDA, CDR2 SQIVND, per germline (reference sequence). Trimming took 6 bases from V and 0 from J, leaving 7 bases between them.

CDR3 loop: CASSLRGAHEQYF. Here the CDR3 DNA reads TGTGCCAGCAGTTTAAGAGGTGCTCACGAGCAGTACTTC. This sequence joins TRBV28 and TRBJ2-7, with D hard to call. V shed 2 bases and J shed 5 bases, with 10 bases lying between them. This CDR3 comprises 13 residues. Germline CDR1 MDHEN, CDR2 SYDVKM.

The chain uses TRBV6-4 and TRBJ2-5, with D possibly matching TRBD1 (5 bases). CDR3 length: 15 amino acids. CDR1 is MRHNA and CDR2 is SNTAGT in the germline V gene. V dropped 0 bases and J dropped 5 bases, with 13 bases sitting between them. The CDR3 region is CASSDSSTGRETQYF. Here the CDR3 DNA reads TGTGCCAGCAGTGACTCGAGCACAGGTAGGGAGACCCAGTACTTC.

The CDR3 reads CASSTGNQPQHF. CDR3 nucleotides: TGTGCCAGCTCAACCGGTAACCAGCCCCAGCATTTT. V gene TRBV18 combines with J gene TRBJ1-5; no firm D call. The germline V and J ends were trimmed by 5 bases and 7 bases, with 9 bases remaining between them. The germline V gene encodes CDR1 KGHSH and CDR2 LQKENI. The CDR3 is 12 amino acids.

V usage is TRBV14 and J usage is TRBJ2-7; weak D call: TRBD1 (5 bases). CDR3 size: 14 residues. With 4 bases removed from V and 6 bases from J, the gap between germline ends came to 16 bases. Germline CDR1 and CDR2: SGHDN and FVKESK. The CDR3: CASSPGSLGSEQYF. The CDR3 region has the DNA TGTGCCAGCAGCCCAGGGTCTTTGGGGTCCGAGCAGTACTTC. The variable domain in full, completed from reference TRBV14 and TRBJ2-7, reads EAGVTQFPSHSVIEKGQTVTLRCDPISGHDNLYWYRRVMGKEIKFLLHFVKESKQDESGMPNNRFLAERTGGTYSTLKVQPAELEDSGVYFCASSPGSLGSEQYFGPGTRLTVT.